The clone carrying this T cell receptor beta chain was detected once. Profiled with immunoSEQ multiplex PCR; TCRdb holds only in-frame clones, not every one. The profile shows tens of thousands of clones, 86% of them singletons. CDR1 is SGHRS, CDR2 YFSETQ, per germline. V shed 2 bases and J shed 1 base, with 10 bases lying between them. The CDR3 spans 15 residues. This entry belongs to a study of T cell clones after liver transplantation. About the study: At least one year of complete immunosuppression withdrawal without enzymes over twice normal defined tolerance.

V is TRBV5-1 and J is TRBJ2-1; possible D gene TRBD2, 5 bases. This sample comprised CD8+ T cells from blood, obtained 12 months after liver transplant. The receptor was isolated from a human patient who received a liver transplant. Some T cells may trace back to the graft donor. CDR3 sequence: CASSLTGESYNEQFF. CDR3 nucleotides: TGCGCCAGCAGCTTAACTGGGGAGTCCTACAATGAGCAGTTCTTC.